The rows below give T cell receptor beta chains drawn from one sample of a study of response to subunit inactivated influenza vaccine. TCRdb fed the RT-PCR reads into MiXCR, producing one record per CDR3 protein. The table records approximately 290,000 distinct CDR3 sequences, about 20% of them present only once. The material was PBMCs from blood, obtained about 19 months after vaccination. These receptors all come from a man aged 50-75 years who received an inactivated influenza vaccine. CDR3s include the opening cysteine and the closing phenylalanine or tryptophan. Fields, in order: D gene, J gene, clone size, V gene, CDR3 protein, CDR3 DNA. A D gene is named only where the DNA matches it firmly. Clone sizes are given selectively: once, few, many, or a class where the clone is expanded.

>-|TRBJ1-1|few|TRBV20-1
CSAREGVAEAFF
TGCAGTGCTAGAGAAGGGGTGGCTGAAGCTTTCTTT
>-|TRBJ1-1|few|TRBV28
CASKFLERNTEAFF
TGTGCCAGCAAATTCCTTGAAAGGAACACTGAAGCTTTCTTT
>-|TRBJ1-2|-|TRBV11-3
CASSCPSWGHSYGYTF
TGTGCCAGCAGCTGTCCCAGCTGGGGGCATAGCTATGGCTACACCTTC
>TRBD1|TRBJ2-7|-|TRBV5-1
CASSRGQGIEQYF
TGCGCCAGCAGCAGGGGACAGGGGATCGAGCAGTACTTC
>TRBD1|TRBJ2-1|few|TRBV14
CASRGGQGSNEQFF
TGTGCCAGCAGAGGGGGACAGGGTAGCAATGAGCAGTTCTTC
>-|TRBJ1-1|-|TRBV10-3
CAISQETMNTEAFF
TGTGCCATCAGCCAGGAGACGATGAACACTGAAGCTTTCTTT
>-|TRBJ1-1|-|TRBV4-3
CASSHLKGGVEAFF
TGCGCCAGCAGCCACTTAAAGGGAGGTGTGGAAGCTTTCTTT
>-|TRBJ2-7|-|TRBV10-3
CAIGKGSSYEQYF
TGTGCCATCGGGAAAGGAAGCTCCTACGAGCAGTACTTC
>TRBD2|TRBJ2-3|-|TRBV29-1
CSVRGLAGITQYF
TGCAGCGTGAGGGGACTAGCGGGTATCACGCAGTATTTT
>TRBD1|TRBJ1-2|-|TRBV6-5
CASSYSLGTGSDGYTF
TGTGCCAGCAGTTACTCCCTTGGGACAGGGAGTGACGGCTACACCTTC
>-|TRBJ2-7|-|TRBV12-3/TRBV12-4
CASSLAAGAYEQYF
TGTGCCAGCAGTTTAGCGGCAGGAGCCTACGAGCAGTACTTC
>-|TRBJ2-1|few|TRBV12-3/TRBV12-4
CASSLGQDNEQFF
TGTGCCAGCAGTTTGGGACAAGACAATGAGCAGTTCTTC
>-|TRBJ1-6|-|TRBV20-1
CSASRPRTNSPLHF
TGCAGTGCTAGTCGGCCCAGGACCAATTCACCCCTCCACTTT
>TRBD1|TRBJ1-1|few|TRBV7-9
CASSSSGQGATEAFF
TGTGCCAGCAGCTCTTCGGGACAGGGGGCGACTGAAGCTTTCTTT
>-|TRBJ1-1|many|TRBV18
CASSPTSMGGISATSWAFF
TGTGCCAGCTCACCGACCTCCATGGGGGGAATCAGCGCGACTAGCTGGGCTTTCTTT
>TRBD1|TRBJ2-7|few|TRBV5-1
CASSYTWTGTGSYEQYF
TGCGCCAGCAGCTATACCTGGACCGGGACAGGGTCCTACGAGCAGTACTTC
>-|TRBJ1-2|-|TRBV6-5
CASSCASPGRYGYTF
TGTGCCAGCAGTTGCGCGTCGCCAGGTAGATATGGCTACACCTTC
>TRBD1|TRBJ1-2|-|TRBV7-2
CASSYDRAHYGYTF
TGTGCCAGCAGCTACGACAGGGCCCACTATGGCTACACCTTC
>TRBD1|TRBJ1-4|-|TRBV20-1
CSARVRGNEKLFF
TGCAGTGCTAGAGTCAGGGGGAATGAAAAACTGTTTTTT
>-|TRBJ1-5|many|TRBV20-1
CSAPILPTGYSNQPQHF
TGCAGTGCCCCAATTTTACCAACAGGGTATAGCAATCAGCCCCAGCATTTT
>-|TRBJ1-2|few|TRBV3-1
CASMAGNYGYTF
TGTGCCAGCATGGCGGGGAACTATGGCTACACCTTC
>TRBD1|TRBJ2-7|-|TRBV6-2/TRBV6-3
CASSIGTASYEQYF
TGTGCCAGCAGTATCGGGACAGCCTCCTACGAGCAGTACTTC
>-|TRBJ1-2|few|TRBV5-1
CASSIFPGTAGDGYTF
TGCGCCAGCAGCATATTCCCCGGGACGGCGGGGGATGGCTACACCTTC
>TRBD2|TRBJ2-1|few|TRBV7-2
CASSLKRGEGEQFF
TGTGCCAGCAGCTTAAAGCGGGGGGAGGGTGAGCAGTTCTTC
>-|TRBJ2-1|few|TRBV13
CASSAITPSHEQFF
TGTGCCAGCAGCGCGATAACTCCATCCCATGAGCAGTTCTTC
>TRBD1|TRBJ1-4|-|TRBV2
CASTRGTGEKLFF
TGTGCCAGCACTAGGGGGACAGGCGAAAAACTGTTTTTT
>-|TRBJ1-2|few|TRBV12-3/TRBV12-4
CASSLAPGGSYGYTF
TGTGCCAGCAGTTTAGCTCCCGGGGGGAGCTATGGCTACACCTTC
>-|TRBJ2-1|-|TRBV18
CASSPPLVRGRLFF
TGTGCCAGCTCACCACCTTTAGTGAGGGGCCGACTGTTCTTC
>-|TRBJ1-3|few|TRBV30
CACLRQTGNTIYF
TGTGCCTGTCTTCGACAGACTGGAAACACCATATATTTT
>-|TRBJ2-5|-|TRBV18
CASSPPVRAVQETQYF
TGTGCCAGCTCACCACCGGTTAGGGCCGTTCAAGAGACCCAGTACTTC
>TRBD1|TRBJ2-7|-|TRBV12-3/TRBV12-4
CASSLTGRAHEQYF
TGTGCCAGCAGTTTGACAGGGAGAGCCCACGAGCAGTACTTC
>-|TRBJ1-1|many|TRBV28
CASSLTLGPFGAFF
TGTGCCAGCAGTCTAACCCTCGGACCTTTCGGAGCTTTCTTT
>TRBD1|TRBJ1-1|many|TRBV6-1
CASSTDRGVLMTEAFF
TGTGCCAGCAGCACGGACAGGGGAGTCCTGATGACTGAAGCTTTCTTT
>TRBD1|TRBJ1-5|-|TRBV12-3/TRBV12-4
CASRQGVYNQPQHF
TGTGCCAGCCGACAGGGGGTTTACAATCAGCCCCAGCATTTT
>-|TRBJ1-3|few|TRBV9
CASSAGTAGNTIYF
TGTGCCAGCAGCGCCGGGACGGCTGGAAACACCATATATTTT
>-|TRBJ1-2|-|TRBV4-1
CASSPWGGARRTYGYTF
TGCGCCAGCAGCCCCTGGGGAGGGGCCCGGCGGACCTATGGCTACACCTTC
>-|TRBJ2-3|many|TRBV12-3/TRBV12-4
CASAERPDFTDTQYF
TGTGCCAGCGCCGAGCGGCCCGACTTCACAGATACGCAGTATTTT
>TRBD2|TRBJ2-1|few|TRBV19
CASRPGLAGGYNEQFF
TGTGCCAGTAGACCTGGACTAGCGGGGGGGTACAATGAGCAGTTCTTC